This T cell receptor (beta chain) was sequenced during a study of blood T cell repertoires in COVID-19. CDR3 length equals 15 residues. V lost 2 bases to trimming and J lost 5 bases; unmatched junction nucleotides: 2. Germline-derived CDR1 and CDR2 are MGHRA and YSYEKL. Sequencing used immunoSEQ multiplex PCR; TCRdb keeps in-frame clones, though not all of them. Here the sample spans 150,000 or so clones, roughly 85% being singletons. Sequencing was carried out using PBMCs or T cells enriched from blood (not recorded which). The receptor's source is a woman in her forties or fifties who had recovered from COVID-19. The chain recombines TRBV4-1 with TRBJ2-2, with 10 nucleotides matching TRBD1. The CDR3 loop is CASSQLGQGTGELFF. As DNA, the CDR3 is TGCGCCAGCAGCCAACTGGGACAGGGGACCGGGGAGCTGTTTTTT.